Below, 10 T cell receptor beta chains from the same sample are listed, as sequenced in a study of response to subunit inactivated influenza vaccine. One entry per CDR3 protein results from TCRdb running MiXCR on the RT-PCR reads. The sample gives about 500,000 distinct CDR3 sequences, less than 7.5% of which show up once; around 13% is in the top ten. The input for sequencing was PBMCs from blood, taken about 23 months after vaccination. These receptor sequences come from a man aged 45 to 75 who received an inactivated influenza vaccine.

This clonotype was detected many times. This chain joins TRBV20-1 and TRBJ2-3, with 9 bases aligning to TRBD1. This CDR3 region has 14 residues. Unmatched junction bases numbered 6, after V lost 6 bases and J lost 2 bases. Germline lookup yields CDR1 DFQATT and CDR2 SNEGSKA (reference sequence). The CDR3 DNA sequence: TGCAGTGCCCAGGACAGGGGCCACACAGATACGCAGTATTTT. Protein: CSAQDRGHTDTQYF.

This clonotype appeared many times. This rearrangement joins TRBV12-3 or TRBV12-4 to TRBJ1-1; D is perhaps TRBD1 (5 bases). Trimming took 1 base from V and 10 from J, leaving 10 bases between them. The CDR3 covers 12 residues. The CDR3 coding sequence is TGTGCCAGCAGTTTAGGGGACGTTAGAGCTTTCTTT. As protein: CASSLGDVRAFF.

There are a few counts of this clonotype. The rearrangement joins TRBV20-1 to TRBJ2-7; D possibly matches TRBD1 or TRBD2 (6 bases each). This CDR3 region has 14 residues. CDR1 is DFQATT and CDR2 is SNEGSKA in the germline V gene (reference sequence). V dropped 5 bases and J dropped 4 bases, with 18 bases sitting between them. DNA of the CDR3: TGCAGTGCTGTACGAGGGGGAGGTCGGTACGAGCAGTACTTC. Translating it yields CSAVRGGGRYEQYF.

The CDR3 bases are TGCAGCGTTGAAAGTTTTTCGGGAGGCTCCTACAATGAGCAGTTCTTC. Its protein product is CSVESFSGGSYNEQFF. This chain connects TRBV29-1 to TRBJ2-1; TRBD2 matches at 7 bases. This CDR3 is built from 16 residues. Germline values: CDR1 SQVTM, CDR2 ANQGSEA. After removal of 2 bases from V and 0 bases from J, the junction contained 7 bases not matched to a gene.

The rearrangement links TRBV10-2 to TRBJ2-3; 7 bases match TRBD1. Trimming took 4 bases from V and 2 from J; bases not matched to a gene: 18. Germline V gene data show CDR1 as WSHSY and CDR2 as SAAADI. CDR3 length: 19 amino acids. The CDR3 reads CASSVTSPLRGLHTDTQYF. The CDR3 coding sequence is TGCGCCAGCAGTGTAACTTCCCCTCTTAGGGGGCTGCACACAGATACGCAGTATTTT.

This clonotype was counted between two and nine times. The chain recombines TRBV20-1 with TRBJ1-1; the D gene is possibly TRBD1 (5 bases). Germline CDR1 reads DFQATT; CDR2 reads SNEGSKA (reference sequence). Trimming removed 5 bases at V and 1 base at J, with 17 bases between. This CDR3 has 15 amino acids. DNA for the CDR3: TGCAGTGCTCCCAATCACGAGAGGGGGAACACTGAAGCTTTCTTT. Its protein is CSAPNHERGNTEAFF.

At least ten counts were recorded for this clonotype. This chain links TRBV29-1 with TRBJ2-2, with 10 bases that match TRBD1. The CDR3 extends over 15 amino acids. Germline loops: CDR1 SQVTM, CDR2 ANQGSEA. With 3 bases clipped from V and 6 bases from J, the junction kept 7 bases outside the gene matches. The CDR3 nucleotides are TGCAGCGTTGATGCGGGACAGGGGTTACCCGGGGAGCTGTTTTTT. The encoded protein is CSVDAGQGLPGELFF.

V is TRBV4-1 and J is TRBJ1-3; 7 positions match TRBD1. J lost 6 bases, V lost 1 base, and 3 bases had no gene match. The germline V gene has CDR1 MGHRA and CDR2 YSYEKL. This CDR3 contains 14 residues. CDR3 residues: CASSQGQGTNTIYF. The CDR3 bases are TGCGCCAGCAGCCAAGGACAGGGTACAAACACCATATATTTT.

The J gene is TRBJ2-1, the V gene TRBV25-1; TRBD2 is a possible D gene (6 bases). Per the germline V gene, CDR1 is MGHDK and CDR2 is SYGVNS. The CDR3 covers 18 residues. The germline V and J ends were trimmed by 3 bases and 5 bases, with 23 bases remaining between them. The CDR3 reads CASSDVGVEDAGHNEQFF. CDR3 nucleotides: TGTGCCAGCAGTGATGTTGGCGTGGAGGACGCGGGACACAATGAGCAGTTCTTC. The full variable domain, its missing parts supplied by reference TRBV25-1 and TRBJ2-1, is EADIYQTPRYLVIGTGKKITLECSQTMGHDKMYWYQQDPGMELHLIHYSYGVNSTEKGDLSSESTVSRIRTEHFPLTLESARPSHTSQYLCASSDVGVEDAGHNEQFFGPGTRLTVL.

The chain recombines TRBV5-5 with TRBJ2-2; 8 bases line up with TRBD2. Unmatched junction bases numbered 2, after V lost 0 bases and J lost 4 bases. In germline, CDR1 is SGHKS, CDR2 YYEKEE (reference sequence). The CDR3 covers 15 residues. This CDR3 reads CASSLVGGATGELFF. DNA of the CDR3: TGTGCCAGCAGCTTGGTCGGGGGGGCCACCGGGGAGCTGTTTTTT.